A single sample gave rise to the 16 T cell receptor beta chains below, sequenced in a study of blood T cell repertoires in COVID-19. Here immunoSEQ multiplex PCR was the method, and the copy in TCRdb shows in-frame clones only, minus some. The sample lists about 74,000 clones; 70% to 75% were seen once. The sequenced sample consisted of peripheral blood. All receptors derive from a man between 65 and 79 years old with acute or convalescent COVID-19.

This CDR3 reads CASSNPRDSNEQFF. CDR3 coding DNA: TGTGCCAGCAGTAACCCCAGGGATAGCAATGAGCAGTTCTTC. This rearrangement joins TRBV2 to TRBJ2-1; maybe TRBD1 (5 bases). This CDR3 is 14 amino acids long. CDR1 and CDR2 (germline): SNHLY, FYNNEI. Trimming pared 5 bases from V and 6 bases from J, leaving 14 bases between.

The V and J genes are TRBV5-4 and TRBJ1-1, with 9 bases lining up with TRBD1. V was pared by 0 bases and J by 6 bases, with 9 bases of the junction left unmatched. From germline, CDR1 is SGHNT and CDR2 YYREEE (reference sequence). CDR3 length: 16 residues. CDR3 sequence: CASSLVVPGQGPEAFF. The CDR3 nucleotides read TGTGCCAGCAGCTTGGTAGTACCGGGACAGGGCCCTGAAGCTTTCTTT. The full variable domain, with the rest looked up from reference TRBV5-4 and TRBJ1-1, is ETGVTQSPTHLIKTRGQQVTLRCSSQSGHNTVSWYQQALGQGPQFIFQYYREEENGRGNFPPRFSGLQFPNYSSELNVNALELDDSALYLCASSLVVPGQGPEAFFGQGTRLTVV.

This clone was seen a few times. The chain links TRBV7-6 to TRBJ2-3; TRBD2 agrees at 12 bases. Germline values: CDR1 SGHVS, CDR2 FNYEAQ. The CDR3 runs to 17 residues. V lost 0 bases and J lost 6; bases outside the gene matches: 7. The CDR3 spells CASSLATTSGSRDTQYF. The DNA of the CDR3 is TGTGCCAGCAGCTTAGCTACGACTAGCGGGAGTCGGGATACGCAGTATTTT.

V is TRBV7-2 and J is TRBJ1-1; 7 positions match TRBD1. The CDR3 is made up of 13 amino acids. V lost 1 base to trimming and J lost 9 bases; unmatched junction nucleotides: 5. Germline V CDR1 and CDR2: SGHTA, FQGNSA. The CDR3 DNA reads TGTGCCAGCAGCTTAGAGACAGGGCGACAAGCTTTCTTT. Translating it yields CASSLETGRQAFF. Combining the CDR3 with reference TRBV7-2 and TRBJ1-1 gives the whole variable domain GAGVSQSPSNKVTEKGKDVELRCDPISGHTALYWYRQSLGQGLEFLIYFQGNSAPDKSGLPSDRFSAERTGGSVSTLTIQRTQQEDSAVYLCASSLETGRQAFFGQGTRLTVV.

This clone was seen a single time. The rearrangement joins TRBV11-3 to TRBJ2-3; 7 bases agree with TRBD2. CDR1 is SGHNT and CDR2 is YENEEA in the germline V gene. V was pared by 3 bases and J by 6 bases, with 12 bases of the junction left unmatched. This CDR3 region has 16 residues. The CDR3, as DNA: TGTGCCAGCAGCTTCAGCGGGACCCGTGGGGGGGATACGCAGTATTTT. It specifies CASSFSGTRGGDTQYF. The complete variable domain, with remaining parts taken from reference TRBV11-3 and TRBJ2-3, reads EAGVVQSPRYKIIEKKQPVAFWCNPISGHNTLYWYLQNLGQGPELLIRYENEEAVDDSQLPKDRFSAERLKGVDSTLKIQPAELGDSAVYLCASSFSGTRGGDTQYFGPGTRLTVL.

The rearrangement links TRBV7-9 to TRBJ1-3; D is undetermined. The germline CDR1 and CDR2 sequences are SEHNR and FQNEAQ (reference sequence). Trimming took off 8 bases at V and 0 bases at J, with 11 bases between the two ends. The CDR3 loop spans 14 amino acids. DNA for the CDR3: TGTGCCAGCGGCGGCGGTGGCTCTGGAAACACCATATATTTT. Amino acid sequence: CASGGGGSGNTIYF.

This clone was detected only once. This CDR3 reads CASTPGDRWNEQYF. In DNA form, the CDR3 reads TGTGCCAGCACCCCGGGGGACCGTTGGAACGAGCAGTACTTC. This chain links TRBV6-6 with TRBJ2-7; D is perhaps TRBD2 (6 bases). The germline CDR1 and CDR2 sequences are MNHNY and SVGAGI (reference sequence). The CDR3 extends over 14 amino acids. V was shortened by 7 bases and J by 5 bases, with 18 bases between the two germline ends.

The chain is built from TRBV29-1 and TRBJ2-1, with D perhaps TRBD2 (8 bases). The CDR3 is 16 residues long. Per germline, CDR1 SQVTM and CDR2 ANQGSEA. Trimming took 4 bases from V and 9 from J, leaving 25 bases between them. CDR3 sequence: CSVAPYSGKGGGEQFF. In DNA form, the CDR3 reads TGCAGCGTTGCCCCCTATAGCGGGAAAGGGGGCGGTGAGCAGTTCTTC.

This clone was observed a handful of times. The chain links TRBV28 to TRBJ2-2; 7 bases are a match to TRBD2. J gave up 2 bases and V 6 bases, and 3 bases lay outside the gene matches. The CDR3 is made up of 14 amino acids. Germline V gives CDR1 MDHEN, CDR2 SYDVKM. The CDR3 DNA is TGTGCCAGCAGCCCGGGACTAAACACCGGGGAGCTGTTTTTT. Encoded protein: CASSPGLNTGELFF.

The chain couples TRBV24-1 to TRBJ2-2, with D perhaps matching TRBD1 (6 bases). The CDR3 sequence is 13 residues long. Germline CDR1 and CDR2: KGHDR and SFDVKD. V dropped 11 bases and J dropped 3 bases, with 12 bases sitting between them. The CDR3 DNA reads TGTGCCATCCGGGACACCTACACCGGGGAGCTGTTTTTT. Translated: CAIRDTYTGELFF.

The chain joins TRBV4-2 to TRBJ2-2; TRBD1 agrees at 11 bases. CDR3 length equals 17 residues. Trimming at V came to 1 base and at J to 4 bases, leaving 5 bases not matched to a gene. Per the germline V gene, CDR1 is LGHNA and CDR2 is YNFKEQ. DNA of the CDR3: TGTGCCAGCAGCCAAGGGCGGGGGACAGGGGGCACCGGGGAGCTGTTTTTT. The encoded protein is CASSQGRGTGGTGELFF.

Turning to this clone: Its ends do not fully match the called genes, so a read error is possible. The CDR3 region is CAGSFVTGGNQPQHF. The CDR3 DNA follows: TGTGCCGGCAGTTTCGTTACAGGAGGGAATCAGCCCCAGCATTTT. The V gene is TRBV28, the J gene TRBJ1-5; D perhaps matches TRBD1 (5 bases). The germline gives CDR1 MDHEN, CDR2 SYDVKM. The CDR3 length is 15 residues. The full variable domain, with the rest looked up from reference TRBV28 and TRBJ1-5, is DVKVTQSSRYLVKRTGEKVFLECVQDMDHENMFWYRQDPGLGLRLIYFSYDVKMKEKGDIPEGYSVSREKKERFSLILESASTNQTSMYLCAGSFVTGGNQPQHFGDGTRLSIL.

This clone was detected only once. This chain links TRBV11-1 with TRBJ2-1, with TRBD2 matching 15 bases. The CDR3 contains 16 residues. The V gene end was trimmed by 5 bases and the J gene end by 5 bases; junction bases not matched to a gene: 4. Germline CDR1 is SGHAT and CDR2 is FQDESV (reference sequence). CDR3 sequence reads: CASSIGLAGGHNEQFF. Here the CDR3 DNA reads TGTGCCAGCAGCATCGGACTAGCGGGAGGGCACAATGAGCAGTTCTTC.

The J gene is TRBJ2-5, the V gene TRBV27; 11 nucleotides line up with TRBD2. The CDR3 is made up of 15 amino acids. Trimming cost V 3 bases and J 5 bases; bases outside gene matches: 5. Germline-derived CDR1 and CDR2 are MNHEY and SMNVEV (reference sequence). CDR3 in DNA: TGTGCCAGCAGTTTCCTAGCGGGAGGTGGTGAGACCCAGTACTTC. Encoded protein: CASSFLAGGGETQYF.

The rearrangement links TRBV9 to TRBJ1-1; D remains unclear. Germline CDR1 and CDR2: SGDLS and YYNGEE. Trimming removed 3 bases from V and 1 base from J, with 13 bases in between. CDR3 length: 15 residues. This CDR3 is CASSERPAGNTEAFF. The DNA of the CDR3 is TGTGCCAGCAGCGAGCGGCCAGCGGGGAACACTGAAGCTTTCTTT. Drawing the rest from reference TRBV9 and TRBJ1-1, the complete variable domain is DSGVTQTPKHLITATGQRVTLRCSPRSGDLSVYWYQQSLDQGLQFLIQYYNGEERAKGNILERFSAQQFPDLHSELNLSSLELGDSALYFCASSERPAGNTEAFFGQGTRLTVV.

The rearrangement links TRBV2 to TRBJ1-5; TRBD1 aligns across 7 bases. With V trimmed by 2 bases and J by 2 bases, 12 bases remained unmatched. This CDR3 is built from 18 residues. The germline V gene has CDR1 SNHLY and CDR2 FYNNEI. The CDR3 nucleotides read TGTGCCAGCAGTGAAAGAACAGGGGAAAGGTTGGGCAATCAGCCCCAGCATTTT. Translation: CASSERTGERLGNQPQHF.